This is a list of T cell receptor beta chains from one sample in a study of OX40 agonist ivuxolimab in advanced cancers. TCRdb's copy holds only in-frame clones and misses some; the assay was immunoSEQ multiplex PCR. The sample lists about 69,000 clones, 80% to 85% occurring once. The sequencing used CD4+ or CD8+ T cells sorted from blood, collected in a trial of the OX40 agonist ivuxolimab. The receptors were sampled from an adult with an advanced solid tumor such as melanoma, head and neck, liver or kidney cancer. Each CDR3 is given with its conserved first and last residue. The order of the fields is CDR3 length, clone size, V gene, D gene, J gene, CDR3 DNA, CDR3 protein. The D gene is left open where the match is weak. The size of a clone is reported for some rows only, either as once, few or many, or as a class for expanded clones.

cdr3_length: 16; clone_size: .; v_call: TRBV30; d_call: .; j_call: TRBJ1-4; cdr3_nt: TGTGCCTGGAGCCCATCAAATGGGTTAGGCAGTGAAAAACTGTTTTTT; cdr3_aa: CAWSPSNGLGSEKLFF
cdr3_length: 13; clone_size: .; v_call: TRBV15; d_call: TRBD1; j_call: TRBJ2-7; cdr3_nt: TGTGCCACCAGCAGTACAGGGGGTATTGAGCAGTACTTC; cdr3_aa: CATSSTGGIEQYF
cdr3_length: 14; clone_size: .; v_call: TRBV19; d_call: .; j_call: TRBJ2-7; cdr3_nt: TGTGCCAGTAGTAACCGGGAGAGGGTCTACGAGCAGTACTTC; cdr3_aa: CASSNRERVYEQYF
cdr3_length: 14; clone_size: few; v_call: TRBV5-4; d_call: .; j_call: TRBJ1-2; cdr3_nt: TGTGCCAGCAGCTTATTGGTCTCAAACTATGGCTACACCTTC; cdr3_aa: CASSLLVSNYGYTF
cdr3_length: 17; clone_size: .; v_call: TRBV27; d_call: TRBD2; j_call: TRBJ2-1; cdr3_nt: TGTGCCAGCAGCACAGGACTAGCGGTTGACACCTACAATGAGCAGTTCTTC; cdr3_aa: CASSTGLAVDTYNEQFF
cdr3_length: 15; clone_size: .; v_call: TRBV7-2; d_call: .; j_call: TRBJ2-1; cdr3_nt: TGTGCCAGCAGCTTAGAGGGTGGAGGGGGAAATGAGCAGTTCTTC; cdr3_aa: CASSLEGGGGNEQFF
cdr3_length: 13; clone_size: few; v_call: TRBV27; d_call: TRBD1; j_call: TRBJ2-1; cdr3_nt: TGTGCCAGCAAGGGACAGGGGACGAATGAGCAGTTCTTC; cdr3_aa: CASKGQGTNEQFF
cdr3_length: 15; clone_size: .; v_call: TRBV30; d_call: .; j_call: TRBJ1-5; cdr3_nt: TGTGCCTGGAGTTTGGGGGAAGTAGGCAATCAGCCCCAGCATTTT; cdr3_aa: CAWSLGEVGNQPQHF
cdr3_length: 16; clone_size: once; v_call: TRBV11-2; d_call: .; j_call: TRBJ1-3; cdr3_nt: TGTGCCAGCAGCTTAGCTCGGGGTAATTCTGGAAACACCATATATTTT; cdr3_aa: CASSLARGNSGNTIYF
cdr3_length: 13; clone_size: .; v_call: TRBV4-2; d_call: .; j_call: TRBJ1-4; cdr3_nt: TGTGCCAGCATGGGGACCACTAATGAAAAACTGTTTTTT; cdr3_aa: CASMGTTNEKLFF
cdr3_length: 16; clone_size: .; v_call: TRBV5-1; d_call: TRBD2; j_call: TRBJ2-3; cdr3_nt: TGCGCCAGCAGCTTGGATAGCGGGAGATTGTCAGATACGCAGTATTTT; cdr3_aa: CASSLDSGRLSDTQYF
cdr3_length: 14; clone_size: once; v_call: TRBV7-3; d_call: TRBD1; j_call: TRBJ2-4; cdr3_nt: TGTGCCAGCAGCTTAGACAGGGGCCACAACATTCAGTACTTC; cdr3_aa: CASSLDRGHNIQYF
cdr3_length: 18; clone_size: once; v_call: TRBV15; d_call: TRBD2; j_call: TRBJ2-1; cdr3_nt: TGTGCCACCAGCAGAGATGGGGCGCTAGCGGGATCCTACAATGAGCAGTTCTTC; cdr3_aa: CATSRDGALAGSYNEQFF
cdr3_length: 15; clone_size: .; v_call: TRBV14; d_call: TRBD2; j_call: TRBJ2-7; cdr3_nt: TGTGCCAGCTCCAGGACTAGCGGGTATACCTACGAGCAGTACTTC; cdr3_aa: CASSRTSGYTYEQYF
cdr3_length: 15; clone_size: .; v_call: TRBV9; d_call: TRBD2; j_call: TRBJ2-1; cdr3_nt: TGTGCCAGCAAGGGCGGTAGCGGGAGAAACAATGAGCAGTTCTTC; cdr3_aa: CASKGGSGRNNEQFF
cdr3_length: 13; clone_size: .; v_call: TRBV30; d_call: .; j_call: TRBJ2-2; cdr3_nt: TGTGCCTGGAGTCCTGCGAACACCGGGGAGCTGTTTTTT; cdr3_aa: CAWSPANTGELFF
cdr3_length: 11; clone_size: few; v_call: TRBV6-5; d_call: .; j_call: TRBJ1-1; cdr3_nt: TGTGCCAGCAGTTCTCAGATTGAAGCTTTCTTT; cdr3_aa: CASSSQIEAFF
cdr3_length: 17; clone_size: .; v_call: TRBV5-6; d_call: TRBD1; j_call: TRBJ1-2; cdr3_nt: TGTGCCAGCAGCTTACCCCTCGAACAGGGGGCCGAGGGGGGCTACACCTTC; cdr3_aa: CASSLPLEQGAEGGYTF
cdr3_length: 15; clone_size: .; v_call: TRBV5-1; d_call: TRBD2; j_call: TRBJ2-7; cdr3_nt: TGCGCCAGCAGCTGGGCCTCAGCGGGAGGGGACGAGCAGTACTTC; cdr3_aa: CASSWASAGGDEQYF
cdr3_length: 12; clone_size: .; v_call: TRBV7-2; d_call: .; j_call: TRBJ2-2; cdr3_nt: TGTGCCAGCAGCTTTCCCCCCGGGGAGCTGTTTTTT; cdr3_aa: CASSFPPGELFF
cdr3_length: 17; clone_size: once; v_call: TRBV25-1; d_call: TRBD1; j_call: TRBJ2-6; cdr3_nt: TGTGCCAGCAGTGAGGGACAGGGGGCGTCTGGGGCCAACGTCCTGACTTTC; cdr3_aa: CASSEGQGASGANVLTF
cdr3_length: 15; clone_size: once; v_call: TRBV7-2; d_call: .; j_call: TRBJ2-1; cdr3_nt: TGTGCCAGCAGCTTAGACCGGGGAGGCTACAATGAGCAGTTCTTC; cdr3_aa: CASSLDRGGYNEQFF
cdr3_length: 11; clone_size: .; v_call: TRBV28; d_call: .; j_call: TRBJ2-5; cdr3_nt: TGTGCCAGCAGTTTGGGAGAGACCCAGTACTTC; cdr3_aa: CASSLGETQYF
cdr3_length: 15; clone_size: .; v_call: TRBV9; d_call: .; j_call: TRBJ2-2; cdr3_nt: TGTGCCAGCAGCGTATTTAGCAGGGACACCGGGGAGCTGTTTTTT; cdr3_aa: CASSVFSRDTGELFF
cdr3_length: 16; clone_size: .; v_call: TRBV19; d_call: .; j_call: TRBJ2-5; cdr3_nt: TGTGCCAGTAGTGCCAGGGGAGGGGGAAGACAAGAGACCCAGTACTTC; cdr3_aa: CASSARGGGRQETQYF
cdr3_length: 14; clone_size: .; v_call: TRBV5-1; d_call: .; j_call: TRBJ2-1; cdr3_nt: TGCGCCAGCAGCTTGGAGAGGACTGGGAATGAGCAGTTCTTC; cdr3_aa: CASSLERTGNEQFF
cdr3_length: 17; clone_size: .; v_call: TRBV7-2; d_call: .; j_call: TRBJ2-3; cdr3_nt: TGTGCCAGCAGCTCCCAGGGTCAGCGACCGAGCACAGATACGCAGTATTTT; cdr3_aa: CASSSQGQRPSTDTQYF
cdr3_length: 13; clone_size: .; v_call: TRBV28; d_call: TRBD2; j_call: TRBJ2-1; cdr3_nt: TGTGCCAGCCGGGAGGGCCGTATCAATGAGCAGTTCTTC; cdr3_aa: CASREGRINEQFF
cdr3_length: 15; clone_size: .; v_call: TRBV6-1; d_call: TRBD2; j_call: TRBJ2-5; cdr3_nt: TGTGCCAGCACTTCGGGACTAGCGGGGAAGGAGACCCAGTACTTC; cdr3_aa: CASTSGLAGKETQYF
cdr3_length: 18; clone_size: once; v_call: TRBV5-1; d_call: TRBD2; j_call: TRBJ2-1; cdr3_nt: TGCGCCAGCAGCCAAGGGACTAGCGGGGGCCCCACATACAATGAGCAGTTCTTC; cdr3_aa: CASSQGTSGGPTYNEQFF
cdr3_length: 13; clone_size: .; v_call: TRBV27; d_call: TRBD1; j_call: TRBJ1-6; cdr3_nt: TGTGCCAGCAGTGACAGGGTCGGTTCACCCCTCCACTTT; cdr3_aa: CASSDRVGSPLHF
cdr3_length: 15; clone_size: .; v_call: TRBV5-1; d_call: TRBD1; j_call: TRBJ1-5; cdr3_nt: TGCGCCAGCAGCTTGGAGGGACAGAGAAATCAGCCCCAGCATTTT; cdr3_aa: CASSLEGQRNQPQHF
cdr3_length: 16; clone_size: .; v_call: TRBV6-5; d_call: TRBD1; j_call: TRBJ2-3; cdr3_nt: TGTGCCAGCAGTTTTACAGGGGTGGGCCGCACAGATACGCAGTATTTT; cdr3_aa: CASSFTGVGRTDTQYF
cdr3_length: 15; clone_size: .; v_call: TRBV9; d_call: TRBD2; j_call: TRBJ2-5; cdr3_nt: TGTGCCAGCAGCGTAATAGCGGGGCCCCAAGAGACCCAGTACTTC; cdr3_aa: CASSVIAGPQETQYF
cdr3_length: 15; clone_size: .; v_call: TRBV19; d_call: TRBD2; j_call: TRBJ2-2; cdr3_nt: TGTGCCAGTAGAAAACTAGCGGGGGACACCGGGGAGCTGTTTTTT; cdr3_aa: CASRKLAGDTGELFF
cdr3_length: 15; clone_size: .; v_call: TRBV11-2; d_call: TRBD1; j_call: TRBJ2-7; cdr3_nt: TGTGCCAGCAGCTTAGAAAGGGGGCCAGGCTACGAGCAGTACTTC; cdr3_aa: CASSLERGPGYEQYF
cdr3_length: 18; clone_size: few; v_call: TRBV28; d_call: TRBD1; j_call: TRBJ1-2; cdr3_nt: TGTGCCAGCAGTTTAAGCGGGAGAGGGGACAGGGCTAACTATGGCTACACCTTC; cdr3_aa: CASSLSGRGDRANYGYTF
cdr3_length: 13; clone_size: .; v_call: TRBV5-3; d_call: .; j_call: TRBJ2-4; cdr3_nt: TGTGCCAGAAGCTGGACCTATTATAACATTCAGTACTTC; cdr3_aa: CARSWTYYNIQYF
cdr3_length: 14; clone_size: few; v_call: TRBV7-2; d_call: TRBD1; j_call: TRBJ1-1; cdr3_nt: TGTGCCAGCAGCCCCAAGACAGGGTACACTGAAGCTTTCTTT; cdr3_aa: CASSPKTGYTEAFF
cdr3_length: 17; clone_size: .; v_call: TRBV29-1; d_call: .; j_call: TRBJ1-1; cdr3_nt: TGCAGCGTCGCGGCTCGGGGGGCTTATGATAGGAACACTGAAGCTTTCTTT; cdr3_aa: CSVAARGAYDRNTEAFF
cdr3_length: 14; clone_size: .; v_call: TRBV6-6; d_call: TRBD1; j_call: TRBJ1-2; cdr3_nt: TGTGCCAGCAGTAGCTCGGACAGGGACGCTGGCTACACCTTC; cdr3_aa: CASSSSDRDAGYTF
cdr3_length: 13; clone_size: .; v_call: TRBV29-1; d_call: TRBD1; j_call: TRBJ2-1; cdr3_nt: TGCAGCGTTCTATTGGACAGGGGGCGCCGGCAGTTCTTC; cdr3_aa: CSVLLDRGRRQFF
cdr3_length: 15; clone_size: .; v_call: TRBV23-1; d_call: TRBD1; j_call: TRBJ1-6; cdr3_nt: TGCGCCAGCAGTCGGACCGGGACAGGGTACTCACCCCTCCACTTT; cdr3_aa: CASSRTGTGYSPLHF
cdr3_length: 14; clone_size: .; v_call: TRBV4-1; d_call: .; j_call: TRBJ1-2; cdr3_nt: TGCGCCAGCAGCCAAGATGGGACCACCTATGGCTACACCTTC; cdr3_aa: CASSQDGTTYGYTF
cdr3_length: 13; clone_size: .; v_call: TRBV10-2; d_call: TRBD2; j_call: TRBJ2-5; cdr3_nt: TGCGCCAGCGGGACTAGCGGAAAAGAGACCCAGTACTTC; cdr3_aa: CASGTSGKETQYF
cdr3_length: 13; clone_size: .; v_call: TRBV18; d_call: .; j_call: TRBJ2-7; cdr3_nt: TGTGCCAGCTCACCACGGCGGGGGCACGAGCAGTACTTC; cdr3_aa: CASSPRRGHEQYF
cdr3_length: 16; clone_size: .; v_call: TRBV5-4; d_call: TRBD2; j_call: TRBJ2-1; cdr3_nt: TGTGCCAGCAGCGCCGCAACTAGCGGGAGGGAGAATGAGCAGTTCTTC; cdr3_aa: CASSAATSGRENEQFF
cdr3_length: 13; clone_size: .; v_call: TRBV2; d_call: TRBD1; j_call: TRBJ1-1; cdr3_nt: TGTGCCAGCAAGGACAGGGGAATCACTGAAGCTTTCTTT; cdr3_aa: CASKDRGITEAFF
cdr3_length: 15; clone_size: .; v_call: TRBV25-1; d_call: .; j_call: TRBJ2-1; cdr3_nt: TGTGCCAGCAAGGGGGACTTCATGGGTTACAATGAGCAGTTCTTC; cdr3_aa: CASKGDFMGYNEQFF
cdr3_length: 14; clone_size: .; v_call: TRBV6-1; d_call: TRBD1; j_call: TRBJ2-3; cdr3_nt: TGTGCCAGCAGTGACAGGGGGCGCACAGATACGCAGTATTTT; cdr3_aa: CASSDRGRTDTQYF
cdr3_length: 13; clone_size: .; v_call: TRBV28; d_call: .; j_call: TRBJ2-7; cdr3_nt: TGTGCCAGCAGTAGGACGGGAACCTACGAGCAGTACTTC; cdr3_aa: CASSRTGTYEQYF
cdr3_length: 15; clone_size: .; v_call: TRBV6-5; d_call: .; j_call: TRBJ2-7; cdr3_nt: TGTGCCAGCAGTTACTCGCAGTTAGGCGCTTACGAGCAGTACTTC; cdr3_aa: CASSYSQLGAYEQYF